This passage covers 5 T cell receptor beta chains from one sample sequenced in a study of response to subunit inactivated influenza vaccine. TCRdb processed the RT-PCR reads anew with MiXCR; each CDR3 protein has one entry. The sample yields 540,000 or so distinct CDR3 sequences, 13% seen once. The input for sequencing was PBMCs from blood, taken roughly 46 days after vaccination. The receptors stem from a man aged 50-59 years who received an inactivated influenza vaccine.

The V and J genes are TRBV6-1 and TRBJ1-2; D gene uncertain. V lost 6 bases and J 5 bases, leaving 19 bases between the germline ends. Germline loops: CDR1 MNHNS, CDR2 SASEGT. This CDR3 is built from 15 residues. The CDR3 here is CASSRNLESGYGYTF. In DNA form, the CDR3 reads TGTGCCAGCAGCCGTAACTTAGAGTCCGGGTATGGCTACACCTTC.

This clonotype has only a few counts. The chain uses TRBV6-1 and TRBJ1-2; D gene ambiguous. Trimming took 0 bases from V and 0 from J, leaving 14 bases between them. Per germline, CDR1 MNHNS and CDR2 SASEGT. There are 17 residues in the CDR3. The CDR3 is CASSEAGPLGTNYGYTF. The DNA for the CDR3 is TGTGCCAGCAGTGAAGCCGGCCCCCTCGGAACTAACTATGGCTACACCTTC.

The J gene is TRBJ2-7, the V gene TRBV5-4; 11 bases align to TRBD2. CDR3 size: 15 residues. The junction had 4 bases not matched to a gene; V was cut back by 3 bases and J by 2 bases. The germline gives CDR1 SGHNT, CDR2 YYREEE (reference sequence). The CDR3 sequence is CASSSLAGGTYEQYF. The CDR3 nucleotides read TGTGCCAGCAGCTCTCTAGCGGGGGGAACCTACGAGCAGTACTTC.

This clonotype was seen a few times. An end of the junction does not agree with germline; a read error may underlie this. V is TRBV20-1 and J is TRBJ2-3; weak D call: TRBD1 (5 bases). Germline V gene lookup returns CDR1 DFQATT and CDR2 SNEGSKA (reference sequence). CDR3 length: 17 residues. The chain's CDR3 is CCARDWLPEGARGTQYF. The CDR3 DNA follows: TGCTGTGCTAGAGATTGGTTGCCGGAAGGGGCCCGAGGTACGCAGTATTTT.

This clonotype has just a few counts. The V call is TRBV7-8, the J call TRBJ1-2; 7 bases match TRBD1. The V segment lost 5 bases and the J segment 2 bases; nucleotides outside the gene matches: 5. The CDR3 loop spans 14 amino acids. Germline CDR1 SGHVS, CDR2 FQNEAQ. The CDR3 nucleotides are TGTGCCAGCAGCGAGGGGACAGCAAACTATGGCTACACCTTC. Protein product: CASSEGTANYGYTF. Complete variable domain (other parts from reference TRBV7-8 and TRBJ1-2): GAGVSQSPRYKVAKRGQDVALRCDPISGHVSLFWYQQALGQGPEFLTYFQNEAQLDKSGLPSDRFFAERPEGSVSTLKIQRTQQEDSAVYLCASSEGTANYGYTFGSGTRLTVV.